This T cell receptor beta chain was captured by sequencing in a study of T cells expressing NK-cell markers. Whole-study context: All TCR beta repertoires analysed originated from sorted CD3+CD56+NKG2C+, CD3+CD56+NKG2C- and CD3+CD56-NKG2C+ T cells. Seven donors tested HCMV-seropositive and one tested seronegative among the eight sequenced. Overall study findings and caveats: In a few donors, dominant clonotypes made up about 25-60.1% of CD3+CD56-NKG2C+ cells. In 5 or 6 donors, dominant CD3+CD56+NKG2C+ clonotypes ranked among the top 10 CD8+ clonotypes.

TCRdb reprocessed the 5' RACE reads, keeping one entry per CDR3 protein, no DNA. Recorded for this sample: about 150,000 distinct CDR3 sequences. As concerns this clonotype: Its specificity is not known.

This CDR3 has 15 amino acids. From germline, CDR1 is SGHVS and CDR2 FQNEAQ. The chain uses TRBV7-8 and TRBJ2-1. This clonotype was obtained from a man aged 18 to 69 in good health. The sample consisted of blood T cells: a sorted CD56 or NKG2C T cell subset, CD4+ or CD8+ T cells, or bulk PBMC T cells (not recorded which). CDR3 sequence reads: CASSPDSPSYNEQFF.